Described below is a single T cell receptor (beta chain) sequence and its context. Its antigen is unidentified. The data belong to a study of cytomegalovirus exposure and HLA in healthy donors. Study conclusions and caveats: Overall, around 160 TCR beta chains were annotated as cytomegalovirus-associated. A few chains tied to CMV proved CMV antigen-specific in vitro. For most TCR sequences rarity was the rule, although some public TCRs occurred in many donors. According to a later analysis, TCR clusters from the first cohort tended to co-occur in the 120 or so validation repertoires.

The CDR3 runs 13 residues. Germline V gene lookup returns CDR1 SNHLY and CDR2 FYNNEI. The V end was cut by 5 bases, the J end by 3 bases, with 10 bases between. Here immunoSEQ multiplex PCR was the method, and the copy in TCRdb shows in-frame clones only, minus some. The sample holds some 190,000 clones, approximately 86% seen once. The sample taken for sequencing was PBMCs. This receptor was obtained from a man aged 25-45 years in good health and CMV-seropositive. The genes are TRBV2 and TRBJ2-5, with D perhaps matching TRBD2 (5 bases). The CDR3 DNA reads as TGTGCCAGCAGTAGGGAAGCGGAAGAGACCCAGTACTTC. This encodes CASSREAEETQYF.